The 30 T cell receptor beta chains listed next were all sequenced from one sample in a study of cytomegalovirus exposure and HLA in healthy donors. Primers: 60 Vbeta forward and 13 Jbeta reverse. Here immunoSEQ multiplex PCR was the method, and the copy in TCRdb shows in-frame clones only, minus some. This sample carries 85,000 to 120,000 clones, about three quarters of them seen once, and the ten largest clones take roughly 6.5%. The specimen sequenced was PBMCs. The receptor set was obtained from a woman aged 45 to 65 in good health and CMV-seropositive.

This clone was recorded once. The J gene is TRBJ2-7, the V gene TRBV5-4; 7 bases line up with TRBD2. The CDR3 totals 15 residues. V shed 4 bases, J shed 1 base, and the junction held 8 bases outside the gene matches. Germline V CDR1 and CDR2: SGHNT, YYREEE (reference sequence). The CDR3 nucleotides read TGTGCCAGCAGCCGGACGATGGGGGGGTCCTACGAGCAGTACTTC. It yields the protein CASSRTMGGSYEQYF.

This chain uses TRBV5-1 with TRBJ2-1; no definite D call. The CDR3 sequence is 12 residues long. Germline V gene data show CDR1 as SGHRS and CDR2 as YFSETQ. The V and J ends lost 4 bases and 8 bases respectively, with 10 bases between them. The DNA of the CDR3 is TGCGCCAGCAGCGCGACTTTAGATGAGCAGTTCTTC. Translating it yields CASSATLDEQFF.

The CDR3 nucleotides are TGCAGCGTTGAAGTTTCGGACAGCTACGAGCAGTACTTC. This sequence encodes CSVEVSDSYEQYF. This chain links TRBV29-1 with TRBJ2-7; a weak D match, TRBD1 (6 bases). The CDR3 is 13 amino acids. Trimming took 1 base from V and 3 from J, leaving 10 bases between them. Germline V gene sequence: CDR1 SQVTM, CDR2 ANQGSEA.

This chain uses TRBV27 with TRBJ1-5; no reliable D call. V was cut by 3 bases and J by 4 bases, with 4 bases left in between. The CDR3 length is 12 residues. The V gene's germline CDR1 is MNHEY and CDR2 SMNVEV (reference sequence). The chain's CDR3 is CASSFINQPQHF. The CDR3 DNA follows: TGTGCCAGCAGTTTCATTAATCAGCCCCAGCATTTT.

This clone was recorded a few times. The J gene is TRBJ2-1, the V gene TRBV7-2; TRBD2 matches at 11 bases. Per the germline V gene, CDR1 is SGHTA and CDR2 is FQGNSA. There are 16 residues in the CDR3. J lost 6 bases, V lost 2 bases, and 6 bases had no gene match. The CDR3 sequence: CASSLQGTSGSNEQFF. The DNA for the CDR3 is TGTGCCAGCAGCTTACAAGGGACTAGCGGAAGCAATGAGCAGTTCTTC.

This chain connects TRBV18 to TRBJ2-4; the D gene is possibly TRBD2 (6 bases). The CDR3 loop spans 17 amino acids. V lost 5 bases and J 0 bases, leaving 17 bases between the germline ends. Germline loops: CDR1 KGHSH, CDR2 LQKENI. In nucleotides, the CDR3 is TGTGCCAGCTCAGCAAAGACTAGGGAACTAGCCAAAAACATTCAGTACTTC. Translating gives CASSAKTRELAKNIQYF.

This sequence joins TRBV28 and TRBJ1-2; 7 nucleotides match TRBD1. The CDR3 is 14 residues long. CDR1 and CDR2 from the germline V gene are MDHEN and SYDVKM. V gave up 5 bases and J gave up 4 bases; unmatched junction bases: 7. CDR3 region: CASSGTEAFYGYTF. The CDR3 nucleotides read TGTGCCAGCAGTGGGACAGAGGCTTTCTATGGCTACACCTTC.

The rearrangement joins TRBV27 to TRBJ2-1; 8 nucleotides align to TRBD2. The ends lost 4 bases at V and 9 bases at J; junction bases unmatched: 11. Looked up from germline, CDR1 is MNHEY and CDR2 is SMNVEV (reference sequence). This CDR3 has 15 amino acids. CDR3 region: CASSYTGLGVGEQFF. In nucleotides, the CDR3 is TGTGCCAGCAGTTATACGGGACTAGGCGTCGGTGAGCAGTTCTTC.

The chain employs TRBV6-6 and TRBJ2-2; 8 bases fit TRBD1. This CDR3 region has 16 residues. Looked up from germline, CDR1 is MNHNY and CDR2 is SVGAGI (reference sequence). The V gene end was trimmed by 6 bases and the J gene end by 2 bases; junction bases not matched to a gene: 8. The CDR3 reads CASRETGVTNTGELFF. DNA for the CDR3: TGTGCCAGCAGGGAGACAGGGGTCACTAACACCGGGGAGCTGTTTTTT.

This clone was observed a handful of times. The chain couples TRBV30 to TRBJ1-2; 7 nucleotides match TRBD1. CDR1 and CDR2 (germline): GTSNPN, SVGIG (reference sequence). This CDR3 region has 12 residues. With 5 bases clipped from V and 1 base from J, the junction kept 1 base outside the gene matches. Here the CDR3 reads CAWGTDNYGYTF. The CDR3 DNA reads TGTGCCTGGGGGACAGATAACTATGGCTACACCTTC.

The table lists this clone with a count of one. The V gene is TRBV6-5, the J gene TRBJ2-5; tentative D call: TRBD1 (6 bases). The CDR3 runs to 15 residues. Trimming took off 2 bases at V and 5 bases at J, with 15 bases between the two ends. Germline loops: CDR1 MNHEY, CDR2 SVGAGI. CDR3 loop: CASSYGQGPLETQYF. CDR3 DNA sequence: TGTGCCAGCAGTTACGGTCAGGGGCCTCTGGAGACCCAGTACTTC.

This sequence joins TRBV30 and TRBJ2-1, with 9 bases aligning to TRBD2. The CDR3 covers 16 residues. The V gene's germline CDR1 is GTSNPN and CDR2 SVGIG (reference sequence). With 2 bases clipped from V and 5 bases from J, the junction kept 10 bases outside the gene matches. The CDR3 region is CAWSQSAGGPNNEQFF. The CDR3 DNA reads TGTGCCTGGAGTCAGAGTGCGGGGGGGCCCAACAATGAGCAGTTCTTC.

This clone came up a few times. It differs at one base from a far larger clone, so likely a read error. V is TRBV11-2 and J is TRBJ2-1; D gene uncertain. This CDR3 is built from 8 residues. Germline V gene lookup returns CDR1 SGHAT and CDR2 FQNNGV. The V end lost 7 bases, the J end lost 14 bases, and 6 bases lay between the germline ends. Here the CDR3 reads CASTSKFF. In nucleotides, the CDR3 is TGTGCCAGCACATCAAAGTTCTTC.

The gene calls are TRBV7-2 and TRBJ1-1; 10 nucleotides agree with TRBD1. CDR1 SGHTA and CDR2 FQGNSA come from the germline V gene. V dropped 3 bases and J dropped 4; count of bases not matched to a gene: 2. The CDR3 is made up of 14 amino acids. This CDR3 reads CASSFGQGGTEAFF. CDR3 nucleotide sequence: TGTGCCAGCAGCTTTGGACAGGGGGGCACTGAAGCTTTCTTT.

This sequence joins TRBV2 and TRBJ2-5; the match to TRBD1 covers 8 bases. Looked up from germline, CDR1 is SNHLY and CDR2 is FYNNEI. V shed 7 bases and J 4 bases; nucleotides not matched to a gene: 5. The CDR3 runs 13 residues. The CDR3 bases are TGTGCCAGCACCAGGGGGCCGGGAGAGACCCAGTACTTC. This sequence encodes CASTRGPGETQYF.

This chain joins TRBV30 and TRBJ1-5, with TRBD1 identical over 7 bases. Per germline, CDR1 GTSNPN and CDR2 SVGIG (reference sequence). This CDR3 region has 12 residues. The V segment lost 4 bases and the J segment 16 bases; nucleotides outside the gene matches: 13. The CDR3 loop reads CAWTEGQGEIHF. CDR3 DNA sequence: TGTGCCTGGACCGAGGGGCAGGGGGAAATACATTTT.

This clone was found a few times. V and J are TRBV7-7 and TRBJ1-5; D remains ambiguous. Germline lookup yields CDR1 SSHAT and CDR2 FNYEAQ (reference sequence). CDR3 length equals 17 residues. Deletions cut 1 base from V and 7 bases from J, with 20 bases between. The CDR3 sequence is CASSLEYLGFRVQPQHF. The DNA for the CDR3 is TGTGCCAGCAGCTTAGAATATCTCGGGTTTCGGGTCCAGCCCCAGCATTTT.

V gene TRBV28 combines with J gene TRBJ2-2, with TRBD2 as a possible D gene (5 bases). CDR3 length: 15 amino acids. Per germline, CDR1 MDHEN and CDR2 SYDVKM. Trimming removed 7 bases from V and 1 base from J, with 13 bases in between. The DNA for the CDR3 is TGTGCCAGCACCTTATCCGGGGAGAACACCGGGGAGCTGTTTTTT. This translates into CASTLSGENTGELFF.

This chain connects TRBV19 to TRBJ1-1; 11 bases agree with TRBD1. J gave up 5 bases and V 7 bases, and 12 bases lay outside the gene matches. The CDR3 is 16 residues long. In germline, CDR1 is LNHDA, CDR2 SQIVND (reference sequence). In nucleotides, the CDR3 is TGTGCCAGTATGGTAGGACAGGGGGCCGGAGGGACTGAAGCTTTCTTT. Its protein product is CASMVGQGAGGTEAFF.

V is TRBV9 and J is TRBJ1-2; TRBD1 matches at 7 bases. The V gene end was trimmed by 4 bases and the J gene end by 0 bases; junction bases not matched to a gene: 6. The CDR3 extends over 15 amino acids. CDR1 and CDR2 from the germline V gene are SGDLS and YYNGEE. As DNA, the CDR3 is TGTGCCAGCAGCCGGACAGGTCTGACTAACTATGGCTACACCTTC. Protein product: CASSRTGLTNYGYTF.

V and J are TRBV2 and TRBJ2-7; tentatively, D is TRBD1 (5 bases). The germline V gene encodes CDR1 SNHLY and CDR2 FYNNEI. Between the trimmed V and J ends, which lost 6 bases and 5 bases, there was a span of 17 bases. The CDR3 runs 14 residues. CDR3 bases: TGTGCCAGCAGGCCCACAGGCTCAGGGAACGAGCAGTACTTC. It codes for CASRPTGSGNEQYF.

This clone was recorded a few times. The genes are TRBV5-6 and TRBJ2-7; 7 positions match TRBD1. The CDR3 spans 13 residues. Germline values: CDR1 SGHDT, CDR2 YYEEEE. J gave up 6 bases and V 4 bases, and 7 bases lay outside the gene matches. The CDR3 bases are TGTGCCAGCAGCCGACAGGGAGACCGCGAGCAGTACTTC. Residues: CASSRQGDREQYF.

V usage is TRBV5-1 and J usage is TRBJ2-7, with D unresolved. CDR3 size: 16 residues. The V gene's germline CDR1 is SGHRS and CDR2 YFSETQ. V shed 0 bases and J shed 0 bases, with 13 bases lying between them. The CDR3 bases are TGCGCCAGCAGCTTGGGTACCGTTCCGAGCTCCTACGAGCAGTACTTC. Its protein product is CASSLGTVPSSYEQYF.

This chain uses TRBV7-3 with TRBJ1-1, with 8 positions matching TRBD1. V shed 5 bases and J 1 base; nucleotides not matched to a gene: 6. CDR3 size: 15 residues. CDR1 is SGHTA, CDR2 FQGTGA, per germline. Here the CDR3 reads CASSHRTGRNTEAFF. Written as DNA, the CDR3 is TGTGCCAGCAGCCACAGGACAGGGAGGAACACTGAAGCTTTCTTT.

CDR3 loop: CASLLSSYEQYF. As DNA, the CDR3 is TGTGCCAGCCTCTTAAGCTCCTACGAGCAGTACTTC. The chain employs TRBV2 and TRBJ2-5; unclear D gene. The DNA end lines up better with TRBJ2-7; the J call may be wrong. Germline-derived CDR1 and CDR2 are SNHLY and FYNNEI. This CDR3 is built from 12 residues.

This chain uses TRBV2 with TRBJ1-1; maybe TRBD1 (5 bases). From germline, CDR1 is SNHLY and CDR2 FYNNEI. The CDR3 length is 13 residues. Between the trimmed V and J ends, which lost 2 bases and 5 bases, there was a span of 9 bases. The CDR3 DNA follows: TGTGCCAGCAGTGAACGGGGGGAGACTGAAGCTTTCTTT. Amino acid sequence: CASSERGETEAFF. The whole variable domain, filled in from reference TRBV2 and TRBJ1-1, reads EPEVTQTPSHQVTQMGQEVILRCVPISNHLYFYWYRQILGQKVEFLVSFYNNEISEKSEIFDDQFSVERPDGSNFTLKIRSTKLEDSAMYFCASSERGETEAFFGQGTRLTVV.

J is TRBJ2-1 and V is TRBV7-2; D is unresolved. The V and J ends lost 3 bases and 4 bases respectively, with 7 bases between them. The length of the CDR3 is 13 residues. Germline lookup yields CDR1 SGHTA and CDR2 FQGNSA. CDR3 loop: CASSFPDYNEQFF. CDR3 DNA: TGTGCCAGCAGCTTTCCAGATTACAATGAGCAGTTCTTC.

The chain links TRBV9 to TRBJ1-2, with a tentative D call TRBD1 (6 bases). The CDR3 extends over 14 amino acids. The germline V and J ends were trimmed by 0 bases and 4 bases, with 10 bases remaining between them. CDR1 is SGDLS, CDR2 YYNGEE, per germline. CDR3: CASSVGGQLYGYTF. The DNA for the CDR3 is TGTGCCAGCAGCGTAGGAGGACAGCTCTATGGCTACACCTTC.

The chain combines TRBV2 with TRBJ2-1; 7 positions match TRBD1. Losses at the gene ends were 8 bases for V and 6 bases for J; bases not matched to a gene: 13. The CDR3 is made up of 15 amino acids. Germline-derived CDR1 and CDR2 are SNHLY and FYNNEI. The CDR3 loop reads CASADRVEVSNEQFF. The CDR3 region has the DNA TGTGCCAGCGCCGACAGGGTGGAGGTATCCAATGAGCAGTTCTTC.

The chain couples TRBV30 to TRBJ1-5; 7 nucleotides agree with TRBD1. In germline, CDR1 is GTSNPN, CDR2 SVGIG (reference sequence). With 4 bases clipped from V and 6 bases from J, the junction kept 3 bases outside the gene matches. CDR3 size: 12 residues. The CDR3 reads CAWTAGGQPQHF. CDR3 nucleotides: TGTGCCTGGACCGCAGGGGGTCAGCCCCAGCATTTT.